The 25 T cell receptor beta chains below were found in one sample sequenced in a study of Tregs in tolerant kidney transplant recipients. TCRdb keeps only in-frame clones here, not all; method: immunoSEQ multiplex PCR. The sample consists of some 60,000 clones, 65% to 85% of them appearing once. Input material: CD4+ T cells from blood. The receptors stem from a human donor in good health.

The CDR3 bases are TGTGCCAGCAGTTTTCGGGGTGGGCATGAATCCTACGAGCAGTACTTC. Translation gives CASSFRGGHESYEQYF. This chain uses TRBV27 with TRBJ2-7; a weak D match, TRBD2 (5 bases). V lost 3 bases, J lost 1 base, and 16 bases lay in between. This CDR3 has 16 amino acids. The V gene's germline CDR1 is MNHEY and CDR2 SMNVEV (reference sequence).

Written as DNA, the CDR3 is TGTGCCAGCAGCATACCTCTACAGGGGGCGAGAACTGAAGCTTTCTTT. Its protein is CASSIPLQGARTEAFF. The genes are TRBV5-5 and TRBJ1-1, with 9 bases identical to TRBD1. Germline lookup yields CDR1 SGHKS and CDR2 YYEKEE (reference sequence). The CDR3 length is 16 residues. V was pared by 4 bases and J by 5 bases, with 12 bases of the junction left unmatched.

DNA for the CDR3: TGTGCCAGCAGCTTAGTGGGCGGGAGTTTGGATACGCAGTATTTT. Translation gives CASSLVGGSLDTQYF. The gene calls are TRBV11-2 and TRBJ2-3; 7 bases agree with TRBD2. Germline V gene lookup returns CDR1 SGHAT and CDR2 FQNNGV. Trimming removed 1 base from V and 6 bases from J; junction bases left unmatched: 7. This CDR3 is built from 15 residues.

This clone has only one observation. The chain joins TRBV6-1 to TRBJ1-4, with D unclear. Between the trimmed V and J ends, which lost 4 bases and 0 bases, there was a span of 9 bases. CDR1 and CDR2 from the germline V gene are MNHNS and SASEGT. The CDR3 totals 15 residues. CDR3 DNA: TGTGCCAGCAGTGGGCACCGTTCAACTAATGAAAAACTGTTTTTT. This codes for CASSGHRSTNEKLFF.

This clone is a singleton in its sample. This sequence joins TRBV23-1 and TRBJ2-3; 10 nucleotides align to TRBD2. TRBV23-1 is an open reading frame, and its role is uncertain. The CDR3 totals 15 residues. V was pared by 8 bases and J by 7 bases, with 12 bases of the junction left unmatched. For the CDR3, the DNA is TGCGCCAGCCCGCTGGCTAGCGGGAGTAATAATACGCAGTATTTT. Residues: CASPLASGSNNTQYF.

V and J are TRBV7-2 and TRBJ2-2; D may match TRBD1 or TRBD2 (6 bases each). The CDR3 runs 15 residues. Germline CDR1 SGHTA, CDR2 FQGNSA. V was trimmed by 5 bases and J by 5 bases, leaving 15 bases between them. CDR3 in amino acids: CASSLGAGRTGELFF. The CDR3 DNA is TGTGCCAGCAGCCTGGGGGCGGGGAGGACCGGGGAGCTGTTTTTT.

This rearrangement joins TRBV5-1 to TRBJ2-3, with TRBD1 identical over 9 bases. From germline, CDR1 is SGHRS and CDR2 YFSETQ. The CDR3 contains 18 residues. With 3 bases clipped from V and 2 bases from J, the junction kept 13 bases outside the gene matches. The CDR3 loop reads CASSSNSIRDRVTDTQYF. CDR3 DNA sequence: TGCGCCAGCAGCTCAAATTCTATCCGGGACAGGGTCACAGATACGCAGTATTTT.

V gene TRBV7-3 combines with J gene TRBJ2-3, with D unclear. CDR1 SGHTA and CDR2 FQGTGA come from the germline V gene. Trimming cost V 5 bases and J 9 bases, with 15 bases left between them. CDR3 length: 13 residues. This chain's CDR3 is CASSPGTPGTQYF. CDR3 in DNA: TGTGCCAGCAGCCCCGGAACCCCTGGCACGCAGTATTTT.

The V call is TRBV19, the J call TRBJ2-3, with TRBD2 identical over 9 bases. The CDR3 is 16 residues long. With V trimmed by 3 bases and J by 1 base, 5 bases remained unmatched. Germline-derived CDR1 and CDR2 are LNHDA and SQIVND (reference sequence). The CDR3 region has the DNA TGTGCCAGTAGTATCTCGTTAGCGGGGGGCACAGATACGCAGTATTTT. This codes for CASSISLAGGTDTQYF.

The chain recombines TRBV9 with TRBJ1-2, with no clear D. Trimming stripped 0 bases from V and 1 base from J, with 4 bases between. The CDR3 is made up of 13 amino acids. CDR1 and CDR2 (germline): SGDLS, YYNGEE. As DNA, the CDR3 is TGTGCCAGCAGCGTAGACAGTAACTATGGCTACACCTTC. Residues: CASSVDSNYGYTF.

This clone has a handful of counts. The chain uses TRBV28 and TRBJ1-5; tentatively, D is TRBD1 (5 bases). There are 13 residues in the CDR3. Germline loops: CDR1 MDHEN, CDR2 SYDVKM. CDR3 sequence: CAIRGYSNQPQHF. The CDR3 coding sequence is TGTGCGATTAGGGGTTATAGCAATCAGCCCCAGCATTTT.

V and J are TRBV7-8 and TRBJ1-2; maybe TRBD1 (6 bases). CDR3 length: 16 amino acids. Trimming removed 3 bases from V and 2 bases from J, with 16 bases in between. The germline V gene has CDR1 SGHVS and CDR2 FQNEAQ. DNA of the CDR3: TGTGCCAGCAGCTTGGCAGGGGTCGGTGGGAACTATGGCTACACCTTC. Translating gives CASSLAGVGGNYGYTF.

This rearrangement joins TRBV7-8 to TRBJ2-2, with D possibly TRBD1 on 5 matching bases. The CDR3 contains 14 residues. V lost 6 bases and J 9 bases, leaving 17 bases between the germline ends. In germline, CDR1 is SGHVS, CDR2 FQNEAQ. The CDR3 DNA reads TGTGCCAGCAGGTTTAGGTCACAGGCCAGGGAGCTGTTTTTT. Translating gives CASRFRSQARELFF.

CDR3 DNA: TGTGCCAGCAGCTACGGACCGGATCTGAAACGGGACGCAGATACGCAGTATTTT. Amino acid sequence: CASSYGPDLKRDADTQYF. V and J are TRBV7-8 and TRBJ2-3; D possibly uses TRBD1 or TRBD2 (5 bases each). Germline CDR1 is SGHVS and CDR2 is FQNEAQ. This CDR3 is 18 amino acids long. V dropped 4 bases and J dropped 4 bases, with 24 bases sitting between them.

In DNA form, the CDR3 reads TGTGCCAGCAGCGTAGGTAGGGAAACCGGGGAGCTGTTTTTT. Amino acid sequence: CASSVGRETGELFF. The V call is TRBV9, the J call TRBJ2-2; D remains unclear. Trimming left V 0 bases short and J 5 bases short, with 8 bases between. Germline V CDR1 and CDR2: SGDLS, YYNGEE. The CDR3 is 14 residues long.

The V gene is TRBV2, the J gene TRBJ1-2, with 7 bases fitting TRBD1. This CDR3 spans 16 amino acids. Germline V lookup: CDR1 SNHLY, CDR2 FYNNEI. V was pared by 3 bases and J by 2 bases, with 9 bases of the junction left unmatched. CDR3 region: CASSESRQGVNYGYTF. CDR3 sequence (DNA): TGTGCCAGCAGTGAGAGTCGCCAGGGGGTCAACTATGGCTACACCTTC.

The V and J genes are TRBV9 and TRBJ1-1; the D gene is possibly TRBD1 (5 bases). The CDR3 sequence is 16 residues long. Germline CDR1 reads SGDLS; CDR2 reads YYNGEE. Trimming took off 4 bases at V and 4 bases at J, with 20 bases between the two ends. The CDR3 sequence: CASSRIEGNWVTEAFF. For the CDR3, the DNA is TGTGCCAGCAGCCGAATTGAGGGGAATTGGGTCACTGAAGCTTTCTTT.

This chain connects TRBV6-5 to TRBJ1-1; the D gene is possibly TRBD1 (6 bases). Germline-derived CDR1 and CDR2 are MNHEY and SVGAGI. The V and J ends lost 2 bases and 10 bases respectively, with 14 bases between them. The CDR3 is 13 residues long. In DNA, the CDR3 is TGTGCCAGCAGTTACGATCTACAGGGTGGAGCTTTCTTT. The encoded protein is CASSYDLQGGAFF.

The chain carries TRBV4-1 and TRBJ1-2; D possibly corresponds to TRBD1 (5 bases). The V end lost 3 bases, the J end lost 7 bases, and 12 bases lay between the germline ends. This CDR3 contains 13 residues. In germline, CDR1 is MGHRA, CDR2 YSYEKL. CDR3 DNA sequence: TGCGCCAGCAGCCAGGGGGGGTCTTTTGGCTACACCTTC. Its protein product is CASSQGGSFGYTF.

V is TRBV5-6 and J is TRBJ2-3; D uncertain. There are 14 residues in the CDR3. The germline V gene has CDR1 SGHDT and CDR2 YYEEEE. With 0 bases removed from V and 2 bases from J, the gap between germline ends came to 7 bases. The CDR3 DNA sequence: TGTGCCAGCAGCTTGGGGCGCCACACAGATACGCAGTATTTT. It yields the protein CASSLGRHTDTQYF.

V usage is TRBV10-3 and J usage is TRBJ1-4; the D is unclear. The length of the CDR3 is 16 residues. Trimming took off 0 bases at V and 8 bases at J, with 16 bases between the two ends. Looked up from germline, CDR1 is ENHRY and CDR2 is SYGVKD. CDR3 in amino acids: CAISESLRPPVEKLFF. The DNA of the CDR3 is TGTGCCATCAGTGAGTCGTTAAGGCCGCCGGTCGAAAAACTGTTTTTT.

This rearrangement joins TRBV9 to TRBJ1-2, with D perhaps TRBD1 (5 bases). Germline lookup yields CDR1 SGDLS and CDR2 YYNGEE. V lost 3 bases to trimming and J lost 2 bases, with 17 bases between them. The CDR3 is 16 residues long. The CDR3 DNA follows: TGTGCCAGCAGCGCACCTCTTACCAGGGAGAACTATGGCTACACCTTC. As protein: CASSAPLTRENYGYTF.

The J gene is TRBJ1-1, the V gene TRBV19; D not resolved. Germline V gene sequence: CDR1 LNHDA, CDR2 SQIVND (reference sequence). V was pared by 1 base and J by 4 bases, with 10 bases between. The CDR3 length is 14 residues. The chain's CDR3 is CASSIGLGSTEAFF. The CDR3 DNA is TGTGCCAGTAGTATAGGGTTAGGGTCCACTGAAGCTTTCTTT.

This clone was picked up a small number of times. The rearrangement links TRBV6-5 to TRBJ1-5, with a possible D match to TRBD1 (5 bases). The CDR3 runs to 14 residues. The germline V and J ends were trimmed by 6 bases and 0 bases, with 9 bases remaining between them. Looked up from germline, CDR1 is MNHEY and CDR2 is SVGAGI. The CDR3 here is CASSPTVSNQPQHF. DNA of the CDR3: TGTGCCAGCAGCCCGACAGTTAGCAATCAGCCCCAGCATTTT.

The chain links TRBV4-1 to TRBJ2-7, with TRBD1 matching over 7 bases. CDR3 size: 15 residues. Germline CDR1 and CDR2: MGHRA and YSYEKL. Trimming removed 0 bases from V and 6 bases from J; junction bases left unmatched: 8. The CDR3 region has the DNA TGCGCCAGCAGCCAAGAAGGACAACAGGGGCGCGAGCAGTACTTC. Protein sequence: CASSQEGQQGREQYF.